This T cell receptor beta chain was captured by sequencing in a study of blood T cell repertoires in COVID-19 (dated by TCRdb to 2020 to 2022). Concerning the study at large: Samples from collaborators originated in the United States, Italy and Spain and spanned both the acute and convalescent phases of COVID-19. A freely available public database, intended as a resource for researchers studying the immune response to SARS-CoV-2, is where the repertoires were released. The dataset comprised deeply sampled blood TCRbeta repertoires from subjects exposed to, actively infected with, or recovered from COVID-19. The sample metadata nearly always contained a de-identified subject ID, COVID-19 status, age in years and sex. Samples were obtained from the ongoing ImmuneRACE study (first 160 participants) and from roughly 1,300 subjects provided by 6 global collaborators. Where available, HLA class I and class II types were taken from metadata supplied by the sample provider and were not determined by assay-based typing. The prospective study material was composed of cDNA or gDNA derived from T cells, B-cell-depleted T cells, or PBMCs.

Collaborating institutions collected whole blood in K2EDTA tubes following their own protocols. Collaborator samples were shipped for TCRbeta analysis as frozen whole blood, isolated PBMCs, or DNA extracted from either sample type. This clone has a handful of counts. What antigen it recognizes has not been identified. Base qualities are not at hand, and no much larger clone is one base apart. The immunoSEQ Assay, a bias-controlled multiplex PCR, was used to amplify TCRbeta CDR3 regions from genomic DNA. In the original analysis: The number of nucleated cells in each sample was estimated from the amplification of reference gene primers within the assay. To quantify the absolute abundance of each unique TCRbeta CDR3 rearrangement, sequence reads were collapsed and filtered. Productive Simpson clonality was computed per sample as the square root of Simpson's diversity index over productive rearrangements. Sourced from immuneACCESS, this table was stored by TCRdb with only in-frame sequences that have V and J called. A share of the clones is absent; for the studies checked, an unresolved V gene accounts for under half, and the remainder has no known explanation. V and J calls and clone size follow that table, whereas D and trimming were derived from the DNA. For this sample there are about 200,000 clones; 84% appear just once. The ten largest clonotypes hold less than 15% of the sample.

Including cysteine and phenylalanine, the CDR3 has 16 amino acids. Only CDR3 DNA remains: 48 bases, in frame from the first base. Germline trimming amounts to 1 base on V and 6 bases on J, with 7 as the count of junction bases outside the gene matches. CDR1 and CDR2, per the germline V gene, are SGHTS and YDEGEE. What the work shows at the level of the full study, not this receptor alone: How much clinical and demographic metadata was included differed by source and by participant, and the metadata was provided uncurated.

This TCR was sampled from a human donor in a cohort sampled during active COVID-19. Sample: peripheral blood. The sequence links TRBV5-8 to TRBJ1-5, with 10 bases in between that match TRBD1. This receptor has the CDR3 CASSLRRQGAGQPQHF. The DNA sequence is TGTGCCAGCAGCTTGCGCCGACAGGGGGCGGGTCAGCCCCAGCATTTT. With all but the CDR3 taken from the reference TRBV5-8 and TRBJ1-5 genes, the full variable domain is: EAGVTQSPTHLIKTRGQQATLRCSPISGHTSVYWYQQALGLGLQFLLWYDEGEERNRGNFPPRFSGRQFPNYSSELNVNALELEDSALYLCASSLRRQGAGQPQHFGDGTRLSIL.